This T cell receptor (beta chain) originates from a study of cytomegalovirus exposure and HLA in healthy donors (TCRdb year 2017). Background on the whole study: The 666 repertoires of the first cohort and the 120 validation repertoires were produced on the same platform, according to a later analysis. Besides the first cohort of approximately 710 subjects, a separate validation cohort made up of 120 different subjects was used. To predict cytomegalovirus infection status, the study brought together high-throughput TCR immunosequencing, statistical association of individual TCRs with disease status, and machine learning. The study was designed to test whether signatures of past pathogen exposure could be identified by cataloging public T cell receptors. The study at large found these results: A later analysis had no HLA typing for the validation cohort, so co-occurrence there was scored across all 110 or so repertoires. In vitro tests confirmed that three of the cytomegalovirus-associated TCR beta chains recognize cytomegalovirus antigens. In both the original and validation cohorts, the classifier was reported to diagnose cytomegalovirus status with high specificity and sensitivity. In the study, 150 to 200 TCR beta chains were listed as associated with cytomegalovirus. According to the authors, the approach could potentially be generalized to other disease states and immunological phenotypes. Most TCR sequences were seen in very few donors, while some public TCRs were found in many individuals. In a later analysis, TCRs clustered in the first cohort were found to also tend to co-occur in the approximately 120 validation repertoires, with 94% of cluster scores above 0.

Library method: the immunoSEQ multiplex PCR assay. For the original study's pipeline: A statistical classification framework was developed to diagnose cytomegalovirus status using the catalog of TCR beta chain sequences. The table was pulled from immuneACCESS by TCRdb, which kept in-frame rearrangements only. Such tables lose some clones; where checked, under half of the loss comes from unresolved V genes, and the rest has no known cause. V and J calls and clone size are given by that table; D and trimming were obtained from the DNA. The sample yields about 340,000 clones; around 86% were counted once. Around 0.84% of the sample is held by the ten biggest clonotypes. The junction shows trimming of 4 bases on V and 2 bases on J, plus 13 bases between the germline ends. CDR1 and CDR2, looked up from the germline V gene, are SGHRS and YFSETQ. There are 15 amino acids in the CDR3, from cysteine to phenylalanine inclusive. The DNA shown is the 45-base CDR3, in frame from base 1.

This clone showed up just once. Its antigen is currently not known. Base qualities are not recorded, but no much larger clone differs from it by a single base. Separate from the approximately 700-subject first cohort, the validation cohort of 90 to 150 subjects was the group to which the donors belonged. This clonotype was obtained from a woman younger than 30 in good health and CMV-seronegative. The sequence links TRBV5-1 to TRBJ2-1; a tentative D match to TRBD2 spans 6 bases. The sequenced sample consisted of PBMCs. Here is the DNA: TGCGCCAGCAGCCGGGACTTCAACGCCTACAATGAGCAGTTCTTC. This is translated as CASSRDFNAYNEQFF.